The 6 T cell receptor beta chains below come from one sample, sequenced in a study of blood T cell repertoires in COVID-19. The assay was immunoSEQ multiplex PCR, and TCRdb's table has in-frame clones only and misses some. The sample yields about 100,000 clones, roughly 84% seen once. Sequencing input: peripheral blood. These receptors were obtained from a man aged 25 to 40 in a cohort sampled during active COVID-19.

The chain joins TRBV2 to TRBJ2-6, with a weak D call TRBD1 (5 bases). Deletions cut 6 bases from V and 0 bases from J, with 6 bases between. This CDR3 is 14 amino acids long. Germline CDR1 SNHLY, CDR2 FYNNEI. In nucleotides, the CDR3 is TGTGCCAGCAGACAGGCCTCTGGGGCCAACGTCCTGACTTTC. The encoded protein is CASRQASGANVLTF.

This chain uses TRBV27 with TRBJ2-7; no clear D gene. CDR3 length equals 13 residues. Germline V CDR1 and CDR2: MNHEY, SMNVEV (reference sequence). V lost 2 bases, J lost 5 bases, and 10 bases lay in between. CDR3 residues: CASSLRATDEQYF. CDR3 DNA sequence: TGTGCCAGCAGTTTACGCGCAACCGACGAGCAGTACTTC.

The gene calls are TRBV12-5 and TRBJ1-1, with 10 nucleotides matching TRBD1. Unmatched junction bases numbered 8, after V lost 2 bases and J lost 5 bases. This CDR3 has 16 residues. Per the germline V gene, CDR1 is LGHNT and CDR2 is FRNRAP. The CDR3 sequence: CASGLPRQGAGTEAFF. CDR3 nucleotide sequence: TGTGCTAGTGGTTTGCCACGACAGGGGGCTGGGACTGAAGCTTTCTTT.

This clone has only one observation. The rearrangement uses TRBV6-6 and TRBJ2-7, with 7 nucleotides matching TRBD2. V lost 3 bases and J lost 3; bases outside the gene matches: 5. The CDR3 has 14 amino acids. Germline V gives CDR1 MNHNY, CDR2 SVGAGI (reference sequence). CDR3 loop: CASSYGGGYYEQYF. CDR3 nucleotide sequence: TGTGCCAGCAGTTATGGGGGGGGATACTACGAGCAGTACTTC.

The chain carries TRBV18 and TRBJ2-7; TRBD1 matches 7 bases. The V and J ends lost 6 bases and 0 bases, in that order; junction bases with no gene match: 11. The germline CDR1 and CDR2 sequences are KGHSH and LQKENI. The CDR3 covers 16 residues. The chain's CDR3 is CASSPNGQALSYEQYF. In DNA form, the CDR3 reads TGTGCCAGCTCCCCAAACGGACAGGCCCTCTCCTACGAGCAGTACTTC.

This chain connects TRBV9 to TRBJ1-6; D perhaps matches TRBD1 (6 bases). Between the trimmed V and J ends, which lost 0 bases and 7 bases, there was a span of 11 bases. The CDR3 spans 15 residues. From germline, CDR1 is SGDLS and CDR2 YYNGEE. DNA for the CDR3: TGTGCCAGCAGCGTAGAGGGGACAAGAAATTCACCCCTCCACTTT. It translates to CASSVEGTRNSPLHF.